These 15 T cell receptor beta chains were all obtained from the same sample, sequenced in a study of blood T cell repertoires in COVID-19. Only in-frame clones appear in the TCRdb table, and some are missing; sequencing was by immunoSEQ multiplex PCR. The sample has about 420,000 clones, 70% to 90% seen once; the top ten hold 0.7% to 1%. What was sequenced was peripheral blood. These TCRs come from a man between 18 and 29 years old with COVID-19, enrolled during active disease.

Remarks on this clone: The germline gene is not matched at one end of the junction; a read error may be the cause. V and J are TRBV2 and TRBJ2-7, with 8 bases identical to TRBD1. Germline V lookup: CDR1 SNHLY, CDR2 FYNNEI. This CDR3 spans 13 amino acids. The CDR3 sequence is CASSEADRAPKYF. The CDR3 bases are TGTGCCAGCAGCGAAGCGGACAGGGCCCCTAAGTACTTC.

This sequence joins TRBV7-6 and TRBJ2-7; tentative D call: TRBD1 (7 bases). The V and J ends lost 1 base and 4 bases respectively, with 14 bases between them. Germline V gene lookup returns CDR1 SGHVS and CDR2 FNYEAQ. The length of the CDR3 is 15 residues. In nucleotides, the CDR3 is TGTGCCAGCAGCTTAGAGCCAGGGGGGAGGTACGAGCAGTACTTC. This encodes CASSLEPGGRYEQYF. The full variable domain, in which reference TRBV7-6 and TRBJ2-7 provide the parts outside the CDR3, is GAGVSQSPRYKVTKRGQDVALRCDPISGHVSLYWYRQALGQGPEFLTYFNYEAQQDKSGLPNDRFSAERPEGSISTLTIQRTEQRDSAMYRCASSLEPGGRYEQYFGPGTRLTVT.

The chain links TRBV20-1 to TRBJ2-7, with a possible D match to TRBD2 (6 bases). Germline values: CDR1 DFQATT, CDR2 SNEGSKA (reference sequence). Deletions cut 6 bases from V and 6 bases from J, with 12 bases between. CDR3 length: 11 residues. DNA for the CDR3: TGCAGTGCCGGGGGTTCTCGCGAGCAGTACTTC. Its protein product is CSAGGSREQYF.

This chain uses TRBV9 with TRBJ2-7; TRBD1 aligns across 9 bases. The CDR3 totals 14 residues. V was clipped by 2 bases and J by 8 bases; unmatched bases: 8. CDR1 SGDLS and CDR2 YYNGEE come from the germline V gene. CDR3 amino acids: CASSVTGTGWQQYF. The DNA of the CDR3 is TGTGCCAGCAGCGTCACCGGGACAGGGTGGCAGCAGTACTTC.

This clone was seen a few times. The CDR3 sequence is CASSLVAGGMFTEAFF. CDR3 DNA: TGTGCCAGCAGCTTGGTGGCAGGGGGAATGTTCACTGAAGCTTTCTTT. The chain recombines TRBV5-4 with TRBJ1-1, with 7 positions matching TRBD1. Germline assignment: CDR1 SGHNT and CDR2 YYREEE (reference sequence). This CDR3 has 16 amino acids. J gave up 4 bases and V 0 bases, and 9 bases lay outside the gene matches.

The rearrangement uses TRBV5-4 and TRBJ2-3; 8 bases are shared with TRBD2. After removal of 1 base from V and 6 bases from J, the junction contained 4 bases not matched to a gene. Germline V lookup: CDR1 SGHNT, CDR2 YYREEE (reference sequence). This CDR3 has 14 amino acids. CDR3 DNA: TGTGCCAGCAGCTTGTACGGGAGGGGTGATACGCAGTATTTT. It specifies CASSLYGRGDTQYF.

This chain links TRBV5-1 with TRBJ2-1; a weak D match, TRBD2 (5 bases). Trimming took off 4 bases at V and 10 bases at J, with 9 bases between the two ends. In germline, CDR1 is SGHRS, CDR2 YFSETQ. This CDR3 is built from 11 residues. CDR3 DNA: TGCGCCAGCAGCGAGGGTGGGGAGCAGTTCTTC. It translates to CASSEGGEQFF.

V is TRBV25-1 and J is TRBJ1-1, with TRBD1 identical over 7 bases. The CDR3 consists of 13 residues. J lost 7 bases, V lost 1 base, and 3 bases had no gene match. The germline V gene has CDR1 MGHDK and CDR2 SYGVNS. CDR3: CASSESYRGEAFF. CDR3 bases: TGTGCCAGCAGTGAATCATACAGGGGTGAAGCTTTCTTT. The complete variable domain, with remaining parts taken from reference TRBV25-1 and TRBJ1-1, reads EADIYQTPRYLVIGTGKKITLECSQTMGHDKMYWYQQDPGMELHLIHYSYGVNSTEKGDLSSESTVSRIRTEHFPLTLESARPSHTSQYLCASSESYRGEAFFGQGTRLTVV.

The chain has TRBV11-2 and TRBJ2-5, with 7 bases lining up with TRBD2. V lost 5 bases to trimming and J lost 5 bases; unmatched junction nucleotides: 11. CDR1 SGHAT and CDR2 FQNNGV come from the germline V gene. The length of the CDR3 is 15 residues. In DNA, the CDR3 is TGTGCCAGCAGCCCCCGACTAGCCCACGTTGAGACCCAGTACTTC. Translated: CASSPRLAHVETQYF.

The chain recombines TRBV5-5 with TRBJ2-7; tentative D call: TRBD1 (6 bases). The ends were cut back, 7 bases at V and 1 base at J, with 15 bases in the middle. From germline, CDR1 is SGHKS and CDR2 YYEKEE (reference sequence). This CDR3 comprises 14 residues. The CDR3 sequence is CASAQGWGSYEQYF. As DNA, the CDR3 is TGTGCCAGCGCTCAGGGGTGGGGGTCCTACGAGCAGTACTTC.

The gene calls are TRBV11-2 and TRBJ2-7; 7 nucleotides align to TRBD1. Trimming at V came to 5 bases and at J to 3 bases, leaving 7 bases not matched to a gene. The CDR3 has 14 residues. Germline CDR1 and CDR2: SGHAT and FQNNGV. The CDR3 DNA sequence: TGTGCCAGCAGCCCGGGACAGACTAACTACGAGCAGTACTTC. It specifies CASSPGQTNYEQYF. The full variable domain, completed using reference TRBV11-2 and TRBJ2-7, is EAGVAQSPRYKIIEKRQSVAFWCNPISGHATLYWYQQILGQGPKLLIQFQNNGVVDDSQLPKDRFSAERLKGVDSTLKIQPAKLEDSAVYLCASSPGQTNYEQYFGPGTRLTVT.

This clone turned up a few times. The chain is built from TRBV6-6 and TRBJ1-2, with D maybe TRBD1 (5 bases). The CDR3 consists of 15 residues. The V gene lost 2 bases and the J gene lost 4 bases, with 14 bases spanning the gap. Germline values: CDR1 MNHNY, CDR2 SVGAGI (reference sequence). In nucleotides, the CDR3 is TGTGCCAGCAGTTACGACCTGACAGTTGTCTATGGCTACACCTTC. Its protein is CASSYDLTVVYGYTF.

The chain links TRBV15 to TRBJ2-7; weak D call: TRBD1 (7 bases). The CDR3 is 14 residues long. Germline CDR1 LNHNV, CDR2 YYDKDF (reference sequence). Trimming removed 5 bases from V and 5 bases from J, with 16 bases in between. Written as DNA, the CDR3 is TGTGCCACCAGCCACCAGGGGGGCCCGAACGAGCAGTACTTC. It codes for CATSHQGGPNEQYF.

The CDR3 region has the DNA TGTGCCAGCAGCTTTGGACAGACTAATTCACCCCTCCACTTT. Translated, it gives CASSFGQTNSPLHF. The rearrangement links TRBV5-5 to TRBJ1-6, with D tentatively TRBD1 (6 bases). V shed 2 bases and J shed 6 bases, with 9 bases lying between them. The CDR3 runs 14 residues. Germline V gene lookup returns CDR1 SGHKS and CDR2 YYEKEE (reference sequence).

V is TRBV2 and J is TRBJ1-5, with 8 bases fitting TRBD1. V lost 6 bases, J lost 4 bases, and 2 bases stayed unmatched. In germline, CDR1 is SNHLY, CDR2 FYNNEI. CDR3 length: 13 amino acids. The CDR3 coding sequence is TGTGCCAGCAGAAGACAGGGGAATCAGCCCCAGCATTTT. Translated: CASRRQGNQPQHF.